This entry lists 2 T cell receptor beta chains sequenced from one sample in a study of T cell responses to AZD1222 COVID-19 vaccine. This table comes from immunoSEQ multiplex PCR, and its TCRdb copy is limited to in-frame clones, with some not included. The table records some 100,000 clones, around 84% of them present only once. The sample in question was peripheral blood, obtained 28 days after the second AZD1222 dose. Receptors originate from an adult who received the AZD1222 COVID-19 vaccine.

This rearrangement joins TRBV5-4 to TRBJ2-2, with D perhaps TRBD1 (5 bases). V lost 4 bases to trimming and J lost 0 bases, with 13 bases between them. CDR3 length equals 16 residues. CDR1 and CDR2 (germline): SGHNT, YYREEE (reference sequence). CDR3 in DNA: TGTGCCAGCAGCCCGAGTAGGGGCGCGAACACCGGGGAGCTGTTTTTT. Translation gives CASSPSRGANTGELFF.

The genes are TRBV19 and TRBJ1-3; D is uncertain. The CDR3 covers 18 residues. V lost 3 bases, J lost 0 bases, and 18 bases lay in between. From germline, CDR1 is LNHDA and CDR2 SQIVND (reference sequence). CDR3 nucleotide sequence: TGTGCCAGTAGTATCTCTCTCCCGGGATCATCCTCTGGAAACACCATATATTTT. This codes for CASSISLPGSSSGNTIYF.